Listed here are 7 T cell receptor beta chains from one sample, sequenced in a study of regulatory T cells in long-lasting Graves disease. Construction of TCR beta libraries relied on iRepertoire HTBI primers and on Arm-PCR targeting CDR3 regions. TCRdb redid the calling of the multiplex PCR reads with MiXCR, one entry per CDR3 protein. The sample yields 440,000 or so distinct CDR3 sequences, about 15% seen once. Time point meaning: newly diagnosed GD, antithyroid drugs for less than 3 months. RNA from PBMCs was the source of the TCR library. The same data also went into a second study, on T cells in Graves' hyperthyroidism and ophthalmopathy.

The sequenced sample was peripheral blood mononuclear cells (PBMCs), obtained at new diagnosis, from a patient treated with antithyroid drugs. The receptor source for this set is a woman aged 25 to 45 with Graves disease.

This clonotype was seen many times. The J gene is TRBJ1-5, the V gene TRBV12-3 or TRBV12-4; D uncertain. The V gene lost 5 bases and the J gene lost 2 bases, with 16 bases spanning the gap. The CDR3 loop spans 16 amino acids. The CDR3 sequence is CASSPPGRMGNQPQHF. CDR3 bases: TGTGCCAGCAGTCCCCCCGGGAGGATGGGCAATCAGCCCCAGCATTTT.

This clonotype was observed at least ten times. The rearrangement links TRBV20-1 to TRBJ2-5, with TRBD2 matching over 11 bases. There are 17 residues in the CDR3. V trimming: 0 bases; J trimming: 8 bases; junction bases outside the gene matches: 14. Germline assignment: CDR1 DFQATT and CDR2 SNEGSKA (reference sequence). CDR3 DNA: TGCAGTGCTAGAGAGTGGGCGGTAGGACTAGCGGGTCTAACCCAGTACTTC. Its translation is CSAREWAVGLAGLTQYF.

This clonotype has a count of ten or more. The CDR3 protein is CSASLSAGETQYF. Here the CDR3 DNA reads TGCAGTGCTAGTCTCTCGGCCGGGGAGACCCAGTACTTC. The rearrangement uses TRBV20-1 and TRBJ2-5, with D unresolved. Between the trimmed V and J ends, which lost 3 bases and 5 bases, there was a span of 13 bases. The CDR3 totals 13 residues. CDR1 DFQATT and CDR2 SNEGSKA come from the germline V gene (reference sequence).

This chain connects TRBV5-4 to TRBJ2-4; 12 positions agree with TRBD2. The V segment lost 4 bases and the J segment 4 bases; nucleotides outside the gene matches: 6. CDR3 length equals 16 residues. Germline values: CDR1 SGHNT, CDR2 YYREEE (reference sequence). CDR3 in amino acids: CASSPRLAGEKNIQYF. The CDR3 coding sequence is TGTGCCAGCAGCCCGCGACTAGCGGGGGAAAAAAACATTCAGTACTTC.

The table lists this clonotype with many counts. The chain has TRBV30 and TRBJ1-1; D gene ambiguous. This CDR3 spans 13 amino acids. Trimming stripped 1 base from V and 3 bases from J, with 9 bases between. Germline V gene sequence: CDR1 GTSNPN, CDR2 SVGIG (reference sequence). CDR3 in DNA: TGTGCCTGGAGTGACGGAGGAGACACTGAAGCTTTCTTT. It yields the protein CAWSDGGDTEAFF.

This clonotype has at least ten counts. The chain has TRBV20-1 and TRBJ2-5, with TRBD2 matching over 7 bases. The V gene end was trimmed by 0 bases and the J gene end by 1 base; junction bases not matched to a gene: 2. This CDR3 is 14 amino acids long. Germline CDR1 reads DFQATT; CDR2 reads SNEGSKA (reference sequence). The CDR3 spells CSARDGGGQETQYF. The CDR3 coding sequence is TGCAGTGCTAGAGATGGGGGGGGCCAAGAGACCCAGTACTTC.

This clonotype was counted at least ten times. The chain employs TRBV27 and TRBJ2-2; D possibly uses TRBD1 or TRBD2 (5 bases each). The V gene lost 8 bases and the J gene lost 3 bases, with 16 bases spanning the gap. Germline V lookup: CDR1 MNHEY, CDR2 SMNVEV (reference sequence). The CDR3 is made up of 15 amino acids. DNA for the CDR3: TGTGCCAGCGCCGACGGGACCCAGGACACCGGGGAGCTGTTTTTT. It codes for CASADGTQDTGELFF.